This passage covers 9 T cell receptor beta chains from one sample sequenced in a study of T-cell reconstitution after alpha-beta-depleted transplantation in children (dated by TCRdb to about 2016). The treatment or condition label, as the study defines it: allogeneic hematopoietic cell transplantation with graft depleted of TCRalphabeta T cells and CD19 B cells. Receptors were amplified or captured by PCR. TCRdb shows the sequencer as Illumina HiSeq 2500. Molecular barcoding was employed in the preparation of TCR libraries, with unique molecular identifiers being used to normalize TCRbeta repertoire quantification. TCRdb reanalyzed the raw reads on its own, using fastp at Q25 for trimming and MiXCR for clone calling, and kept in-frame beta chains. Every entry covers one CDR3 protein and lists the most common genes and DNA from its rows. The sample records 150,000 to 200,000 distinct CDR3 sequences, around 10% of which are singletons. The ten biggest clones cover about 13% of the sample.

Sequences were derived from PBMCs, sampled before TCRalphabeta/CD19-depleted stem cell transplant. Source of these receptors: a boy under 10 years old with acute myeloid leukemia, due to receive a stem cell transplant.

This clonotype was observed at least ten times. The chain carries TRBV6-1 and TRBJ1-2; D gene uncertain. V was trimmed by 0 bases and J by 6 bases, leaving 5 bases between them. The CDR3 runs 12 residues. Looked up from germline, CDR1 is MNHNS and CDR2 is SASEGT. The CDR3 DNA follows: TGTGCCAGCAGTGAAGCGCAGGATGGCTACACCTTC. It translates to CASSEAQDGYTF.

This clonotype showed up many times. The CDR3 region is CASSLGSNPATEAFF. The CDR3 bases are TGCGCCAGCAGCTTGGGATCTAACCCGGCCACTGAAGCTTTCTTT. The chain carries TRBV5-1 and TRBJ1-1; unclear D gene. The CDR3 loop spans 15 amino acids. Germline V gives CDR1 SGHRS, CDR2 YFSETQ. Deletions cut 0 bases from V and 4 bases from J, with 13 bases between.

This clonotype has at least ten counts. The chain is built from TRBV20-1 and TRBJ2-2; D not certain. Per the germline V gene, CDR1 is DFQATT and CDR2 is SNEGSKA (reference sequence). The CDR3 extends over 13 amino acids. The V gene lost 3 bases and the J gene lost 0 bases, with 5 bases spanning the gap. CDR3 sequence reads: CSASRTNTGELFF. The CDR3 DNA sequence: TGCAGTGCTAGCAGGACGAACACCGGGGAGCTGTTTTTT.

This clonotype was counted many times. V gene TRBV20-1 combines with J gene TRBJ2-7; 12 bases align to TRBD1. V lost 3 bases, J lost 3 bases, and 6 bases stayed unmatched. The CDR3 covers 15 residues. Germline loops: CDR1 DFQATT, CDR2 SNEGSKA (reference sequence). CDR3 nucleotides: TGCAGTGCTAGGGGCGGGACAGGGGGCGACTACGAGCAGTACTTC. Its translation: CSARGGTGGDYEQYF.

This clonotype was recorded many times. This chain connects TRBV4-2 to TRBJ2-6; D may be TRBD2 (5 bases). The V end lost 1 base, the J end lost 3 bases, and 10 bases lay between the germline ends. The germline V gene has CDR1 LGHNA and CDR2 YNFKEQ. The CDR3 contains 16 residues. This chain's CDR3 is CASSQVLRGGANVLTF. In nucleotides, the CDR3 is TGTGCCAGCAGCCAAGTTCTCCGGGGTGGGGCCAACGTCCTGACTTTC.

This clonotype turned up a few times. The CDR3 region is CSAPGTSGGGRSYNEQFF. The CDR3, as DNA: TGCAGTGCCCCCGGGACTAGCGGGGGGGGGAGGTCCTACAATGAGCAGTTCTTC. The chain couples TRBV20-1 to TRBJ2-1; 16 positions agree with TRBD2. Germline assignment: CDR1 DFQATT and CDR2 SNEGSKA (reference sequence). Trimming at V came to 6 bases and at J to 1 base, leaving 9 bases not matched to a gene. The CDR3 is 18 amino acids.

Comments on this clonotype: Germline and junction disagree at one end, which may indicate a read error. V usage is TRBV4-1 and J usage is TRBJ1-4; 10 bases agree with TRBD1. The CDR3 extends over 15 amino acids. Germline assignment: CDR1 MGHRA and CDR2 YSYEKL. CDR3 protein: CASSRDRGLSKKLFF. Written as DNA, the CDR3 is TGCGCCAGCAGCCGCGACAGGGGGCTTAGTAAAAAACTGTTTTTC.

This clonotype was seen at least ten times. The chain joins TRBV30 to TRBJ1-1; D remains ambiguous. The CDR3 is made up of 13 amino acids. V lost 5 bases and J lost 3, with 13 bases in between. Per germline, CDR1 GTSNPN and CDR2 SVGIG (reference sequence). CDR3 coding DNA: TGTGCCTGGGAAGCGGGCCACGACACTGAAGCTTTCTTT. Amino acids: CAWEAGHDTEAFF.

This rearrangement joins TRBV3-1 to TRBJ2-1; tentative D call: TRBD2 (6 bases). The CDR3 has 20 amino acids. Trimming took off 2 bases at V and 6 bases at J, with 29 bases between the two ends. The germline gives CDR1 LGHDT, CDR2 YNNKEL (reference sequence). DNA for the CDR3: TGTGCCAGCAGCCAAATTGTTGGGACTTCCTCTCCCCAAGTTGGCAATGAGCAGTTCTTC. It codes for CASSQIVGTSSPQVGNEQFF.